The entry below describes one TCR beta chain. Some clones are missing from TCRdb's copy, which holds only in-frame ones; the method was immunoSEQ multiplex PCR. The sample has fewer than 400,000 clones; around nine tenths are singletons. The CDR3 is 13 residues long. Deletions cut 6 bases from V and 7 bases from J, with 18 bases between. Germline lookup yields CDR1 SQVTM and CDR2 ANQGSEA. The cohort comprised adults aged about 18 to 90 years residing in under 30 US areas. Clinical histories supplied by participants themselves formed the basis of cohort assignment. These data originate in a study of blood T cell repertoires in COVID-19. Study information: Sites in the United States, Italy and Spain provided acute and convalescent COVID-19 samples.

This clonotype was obtained from a woman between 45 and 65 years old who had recovered from COVID-19. Sequenced input: PBMCs or T cells enriched from blood (not recorded which). The rearrangement uses TRBV29-1 and TRBJ1-2, with TRBD1 as a possible D gene (5 bases). The chain's CDR3 is CSVRDSILSGYTF. CDR3 bases: TGCAGCGTCCGGGACTCGATTCTATCTGGCTACACCTTC.